One and the same sample provided the 32 T cell receptor beta chains below, sequenced in a study of blood T cell repertoires in COVID-19. Libraries were prepared by immunoSEQ multiplex PCR; TCRdb keeps only in-frame clonotypes and omits some of them. Of some 150,000 clones detected, about four fifths appear once; the ten largest clones hold about 15%. The sequenced sample was peripheral blood. All receptors come from a woman of 80 years or more with acute or convalescent COVID-19.

V and J are TRBV10-3 and TRBJ1-5; D call uncertain. The CDR3 spans 15 residues. The ends were cut back, 3 bases at V and 1 base at J, with 10 bases in the middle. CDR1 and CDR2 from the germline V gene are ENHRY and SYGVKD. DNA for the CDR3: TGTGCCATCAGTGATGCGGGGATAAGCAATCAGCCCCAGCATTTT. As protein: CAISDAGISNQPQHF.

This clone was found once. This chain joins TRBV6-6 and TRBJ1-1; D is possibly TRBD1 (6 bases). Germline V CDR1 and CDR2: MNHNY, SVGAGI (reference sequence). The CDR3 loop spans 13 amino acids. V lost 8 bases, J lost 2 bases, and 12 bases lay in between. This CDR3 is CASPKGVNTEAFF. The CDR3 nucleotides are TGTGCCAGCCCGAAGGGGGTAAACACTGAAGCTTTCTTT.

The chain uses TRBV2 and TRBJ1-2; 7 bases agree with TRBD1. CDR1 and CDR2 (germline): SNHLY, FYNNEI. The CDR3 totals 14 residues. V lost 6 bases and J lost 8; bases outside the gene matches: 12. DNA for the CDR3: TGTGCCAGCAGGGGAGCCGGGACAGTGACGGGCTACACCTTC. Protein: CASRGAGTVTGYTF.

The chain recombines TRBV7-9 with TRBJ2-1; 15 bases agree with TRBD2. The CDR3 length is 17 residues. V lost 0 bases and J lost 4; bases outside the gene matches: 1. Germline CDR1 reads SEHNR; CDR2 reads FQNEAQ (reference sequence). CDR3 nucleotides: TGTGCCAGCAGCTTAGCGGGGACTAGCGGGGGGTACAATGAGCAGTTCTTC. Translated: CASSLAGTSGGYNEQFF.

This clone has a handful of counts. The chain recombines TRBV29-1 with TRBJ1-1; 10 bases line up with TRBD1. The CDR3 contains 13 residues. With V trimmed by 5 bases and J by 1 base, 1 base remained unmatched. Per germline, CDR1 SQVTM and CDR2 ANQGSEA. CDR3 sequence: CSVRQGANTEAFF. DNA of the CDR3: TGCAGCGTTAGACAGGGGGCGAACACTGAAGCTTTCTTT.

The chain joins TRBV27 to TRBJ2-7; 8 nucleotides agree with TRBD1. The junction had 4 bases not matched to a gene; V was cut back by 0 bases and J by 3 bases. This CDR3 has 15 amino acids. The germline CDR1 and CDR2 sequences are MNHEY and SMNVEV (reference sequence). The CDR3 region has the DNA TGTGCCAGCAGTTTATCGGACAGGGTGTACTACGAGCAGTACTTC. Residues: CASSLSDRVYYEQYF.

The rearrangement joins TRBV5-1 to TRBJ2-3, with 9 bases lining up with TRBD1. Per the germline V gene, CDR1 is SGHRS and CDR2 is YFSETQ. The V segment lost 5 bases and the J segment 1 base; nucleotides outside the gene matches: 5. The CDR3 consists of 15 residues. This CDR3 reads CASRGGQGGTDTQYF. CDR3 DNA sequence: TGCGCCAGCAGGGGGGGACAGGGAGGCACAGATACGCAGTATTTT. Drawing the rest from reference TRBV5-1 and TRBJ2-3, the complete variable domain is KAGVTQTPRYLIKTRGQQVTLSCSPISGHRSVSWYQQTPGQGLQFLFEYFSETQRNKGNFPGRFSGRQFSNSRSEMNVSTLELGDSALYLCASRGGQGGTDTQYFGPGTRLTVL.

This chain links TRBV29-1 with TRBJ2-1; possible D gene TRBD2, 5 bases. Trimming pared 7 bases from V and 7 bases from J, leaving 14 bases between. Looked up from germline, CDR1 is SQVTM and CDR2 is ANQGSEA. The CDR3 length is 12 residues. This CDR3 reads CSGLRSGNEQFF. As DNA, the CDR3 is TGCAGCGGCCTTCGGAGCGGTAATGAGCAGTTCTTC.

This chain uses TRBV6-5 with TRBJ1-1; D may be TRBD1 (5 bases). V lost 8 bases and J lost 6, with 13 bases in between. The CDR3 extends over 12 amino acids. The germline CDR1 and CDR2 sequences are MNHEY and SVGAGI. For the CDR3, the DNA is TGTGCCAGCCTGGGGGGAGGGTCTGAAGCTTTCTTT. This translates into CASLGGGSEAFF.

The genes are TRBV28 and TRBJ1-5; 10 bases map to TRBD1. The V segment lost 6 bases and the J segment 2 bases; nucleotides outside the gene matches: 7. The CDR3 has 16 amino acids. Looked up from germline, CDR1 is MDHEN and CDR2 is SYDVKM. The CDR3 is CASSPTGTGGNQPQHF. CDR3 bases: TGTGCCAGCAGCCCGACCGGGACAGGGGGCAATCAGCCCCAGCATTTT.

The rearrangement joins TRBV18 to TRBJ1-1; possible D gene TRBD1, 6 bases. Germline CDR1 reads KGHSH; CDR2 reads LQKENI. The V end was cut by 3 bases, the J end by 3 bases, with 11 bases between. The CDR3 covers 14 residues. The CDR3 loop is CASSPDTGHTEAFF. In nucleotides, the CDR3 is TGTGCCAGCTCACCCGACACAGGGCACACTGAAGCTTTCTTT. The whole variable domain, filled in from reference TRBV18 and TRBJ1-1, reads NAGVMQNPRHLVRRRGQEARLRCSPMKGHSHVYWYRQLPEEGLKFMVYLQKENIIDESGMPKERFSAEFPKEGPSILRIQQVVRGDSAAYFCASSPDTGHTEAFFGQGTRLTVV.

This clone occurred once. The V gene is TRBV12-3 or TRBV12-4, the J gene TRBJ2-2; D remains unclear. CDR3 length: 13 amino acids. Deletions cut 3 bases from V and 6 bases from J, with 8 bases between. The CDR3 protein is CASSFLSAGELFF. Written as DNA, the CDR3 is TGTGCCAGCAGTTTTCTGAGCGCCGGGGAGCTGTTTTTT.

The chain joins TRBV6-5 to TRBJ2-2; tentatively, D is TRBD2 (7 bases). The CDR3 spans 14 residues. V shed 8 bases and J shed 4 bases, with 14 bases lying between them. The V gene's germline CDR1 is MNHEY and CDR2 SVGAGI. The CDR3 nucleotides are TGTGCCAGCGGCGCGGGGGCAGGCACCGGGGAGCTGTTTTTT. It encodes CASGAGAGTGELFF.

The chain uses TRBV28 and TRBJ2-7, with TRBD2 matching 12 bases. The germline CDR1 and CDR2 sequences are MDHEN and SYDVKM. This CDR3 region has 15 residues. J gave up 7 bases and V 2 bases, and 6 bases lay outside the gene matches. Here the CDR3 reads CASSLLAGGPGEQYF. In nucleotides, the CDR3 is TGTGCCAGCAGTTTACTAGCGGGAGGGCCGGGAGAGCAGTACTTC.

The chain carries TRBV12-3 or TRBV12-4 and TRBJ1-1, with 7 bases identical to TRBD1. J was trimmed by 8 bases and V by 2 bases; bases with no gene match: 5. There are 13 residues in the CDR3. This CDR3 reads CASSLTQTGEAFF. The CDR3, as DNA: TGTGCCAGCAGTTTAACCCAGACAGGGGAAGCTTTCTTT.

The rearrangement links TRBV5-1 to TRBJ1-2; 7 bases line up with TRBD1. The CDR3 has 15 residues. Germline V gives CDR1 SGHRS, CDR2 YFSETQ. V shed 4 bases and J 8 bases; nucleotides not matched to a gene: 14. In DNA, the CDR3 is TGCGCCAGCAGCCTACAGGGGTCCCCGACATGGGGCTACACCTTC. Translating it yields CASSLQGSPTWGYTF.

V gene TRBV28 combines with J gene TRBJ2-5; 14 bases are a match to TRBD2. The CDR3 is 15 residues long. Germline loops: CDR1 MDHEN, CDR2 SYDVKM. The trim removed 5 bases at V and 2 bases at J, leaving 1 base unmatched. The CDR3 spells CASSRTSGGQETQYF. The CDR3 DNA reads as TGTGCCAGCAGTAGGACTAGCGGGGGGCAAGAGACCCAGTACTTC.

This clone has a handful of counts. The chain couples TRBV4-1 to TRBJ1-4; TRBD1 matches 7 bases. CDR1 and CDR2 (germline): MGHRA, YSYEKL. The CDR3 sequence is 15 residues long. Trimming at V came to 4 bases and at J to 7 bases, leaving 9 bases not matched to a gene. The CDR3 bases are TGCGCCAGCAGCCGAGACAGGGAAGCGATTGAAAAACTGTTTTTT. Residues: CASSRDREAIEKLFF.

V gene TRBV6-2 or TRBV6-3 combines with J gene TRBJ1-2; 7 nucleotides align to TRBD1. The CDR3 has 13 residues. Germline V gives CDR1 MNHEY, CDR2 SVGEGT. Trimming at V came to 6 bases and at J to 4 bases, leaving 5 bases not matched to a gene. CDR3 nucleotides: TGTGCCAGCAGCTCGGACAGGATCTATGGCTACACCTTC. It encodes CASSSDRIYGYTF.

The chain uses TRBV5-1 and TRBJ2-7; 9 nucleotides agree with TRBD1. Trimming removed 6 bases from V and 2 bases from J; junction bases left unmatched: 9. The germline CDR1 and CDR2 sequences are SGHRS and YFSETQ. There are 15 residues in the CDR3. CDR3 region: CASTSGTGRTYEQYF. The CDR3 DNA reads TGCGCCAGCACGTCCGGGACAGGGCGTACCTACGAGCAGTACTTC.

The chain links TRBV5-1 to TRBJ1-1; D perhaps matches TRBD1 (5 bases). V was cut by 0 bases and J by 11 bases, with 8 bases left in between. Germline V gene data show CDR1 as SGHRS and CDR2 as YFSETQ. The CDR3 sequence is 11 residues long. The CDR3 nucleotides read TGCGCCAGCAGCTTGGGCAGGGTGGCTTTCTTT. It encodes CASSLGRVAFF.

The J gene is TRBJ2-7, the V gene TRBV9; TRBD2 matches 8 bases. This CDR3 comprises 18 residues. Losses at the gene ends were 1 base for V and 2 bases for J; bases not matched to a gene: 14. The germline CDR1 and CDR2 sequences are SGDLS and YYNGEE. Here the CDR3 DNA reads TGTGCCAGCAGCGTAAGGTCGGGAGGGCCCATTCGTCCCTACGAGCAGTACTTC. This gives the protein CASSVRSGGPIRPYEQYF.

This chain connects TRBV28 to TRBJ1-4; D is unresolved. CDR3 length: 14 amino acids. V was shortened by 3 bases and J by 3 bases, with 8 bases between the two germline ends. The germline V gene has CDR1 MDHEN and CDR2 SYDVKM. CDR3 loop: CASSLAPSNEKLFF. The CDR3 nucleotides read TGTGCCAGCAGTTTGGCTCCTTCTAATGAAAAACTGTTTTTT.

This clone was counted at least ten times. The rearrangement uses TRBV5-6 and TRBJ2-3; TRBD2 agrees at 9 bases. Germline V gene data show CDR1 as SGHDT and CDR2 as YYEEEE. The CDR3 has 16 amino acids. V shed 0 bases, J shed 3 bases, and the junction held 5 bases outside the gene matches. The CDR3 DNA reads TGTGCCAGCAGCTTGGCTATAGCGGGAGTGACAGATACGCAGTATTTT. Its translation is CASSLAIAGVTDTQYF.

This clone came up once. The chain links TRBV18 to TRBJ1-1; D call uncertain. Germline V gene lookup returns CDR1 KGHSH and CDR2 LQKENI. V lost 2 bases, J lost 0 bases, and 7 bases lay in between. The CDR3 runs to 14 residues. As DNA, the CDR3 is TGTGCCAGCTCACCAGGCCTGATGAACACTGAAGCTTTCTTT. This codes for CASSPGLMNTEAFF.

This clone was seen a few times. The chain links TRBV19 to TRBJ2-1, with a possible D match to TRBD2 (7 bases). There are 14 residues in the CDR3. Trimming took off 7 bases at V and 3 bases at J, with 13 bases between the two ends. Germline loops: CDR1 LNHDA, CDR2 SQIVND (reference sequence). CDR3 DNA sequence: TGTGCCAGTAAACGGGGGGCGAACTACAATGAGCAGTTCTTC. Amino acid sequence: CASKRGANYNEQFF.

The chain links TRBV5-1 to TRBJ1-1, with TRBD1 matching over 8 bases. Germline CDR1 and CDR2: SGHRS and YFSETQ. J lost 5 bases, V lost 4 bases, and 7 bases had no gene match. The CDR3 has 14 amino acids. Here the CDR3 DNA reads TGCGCCAGCAGCCTGGACAGGGCTCGGACTGAAGCTTTCTTT. Translating it yields CASSLDRARTEAFF.

The chain recombines TRBV24-1 with TRBJ1-2; a weak D match, TRBD1 (6 bases). Deletions cut 8 bases from V and 4 bases from J, with 19 bases between. The CDR3 contains 15 residues. The germline V gene has CDR1 KGHDR and CDR2 SFDVKD. CDR3 in amino acids: CATTPWGGAGYGYTF. For the CDR3, the DNA is TGTGCCACCACCCCCTGGGGGGGCGCCGGCTATGGCTACACCTTC.

V gene TRBV4-1 combines with J gene TRBJ1-1; 7 bases map to TRBD1. CDR3 length: 17 residues. Germline V gene lookup returns CDR1 MGHRA and CDR2 YSYEKL. Trimming cost V 3 bases and J 8 bases; bases outside gene matches: 18. The CDR3 bases are TGCGCCAGCAGCCAGCGGTATAAGACAGGGCGCTCGGGGGAAGCTTTCTTT. Encoded protein: CASSQRYKTGRSGEAFF.

The V gene is TRBV28, the J gene TRBJ1-2; TRBD1 matches 8 bases. CDR1 is MDHEN, CDR2 SYDVKM, per germline. The CDR3 is made up of 14 amino acids. After removal of 6 bases from V and 3 bases from J, the junction contained 6 bases not matched to a gene. CDR3 DNA: TGTGCCAGCAGCGACGGACAGGGCGACTATGGCTACACCTTC. It specifies CASSDGQGDYGYTF.

The J gene is TRBJ1-5, the V gene TRBV29-1, with D possibly matching TRBD1 (6 bases). This CDR3 contains 12 residues. In germline, CDR1 is SQVTM, CDR2 ANQGSEA. V shed 5 bases and J shed 4 bases, with 9 bases lying between them. CDR3 coding DNA: TGCAGCGTTCAAACAGGGAATCAGCCCCAGCATTTT. Amino acid sequence: CSVQTGNQPQHF.

A remark on this clone: A junction end diverges from the germline sequence, so it may reflect a read error. The chain has TRBV23-1 and TRBJ2-2, with 7 positions matching TRBD2. TRBV23-1 is reported as an ORF; its role is uncertain. CDR3 length equals 16 residues. The CDR3 sequence: CASSPSSLANAGELFF. The DNA for the CDR3 is TGCGCCAGCAGCCCGTCGTCACTAGCGAACGCCGGGGAGCTGTTTTTT.